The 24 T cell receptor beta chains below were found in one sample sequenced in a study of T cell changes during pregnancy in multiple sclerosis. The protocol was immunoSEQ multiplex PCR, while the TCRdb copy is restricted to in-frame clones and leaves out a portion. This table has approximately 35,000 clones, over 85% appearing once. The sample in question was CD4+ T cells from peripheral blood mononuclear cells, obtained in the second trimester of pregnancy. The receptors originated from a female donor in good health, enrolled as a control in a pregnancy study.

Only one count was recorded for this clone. In DNA form, the CDR3 reads TGCGCCAGCAGCTTGGGGGACAGGGTGACCAATCAGCCCCAGCATTTT. Residues: CASSLGDRVTNQPQHF. The gene calls are TRBV5-1 and TRBJ1-5, with 9 positions matching TRBD1. With V trimmed by 0 bases and J by 3 bases, 4 bases remained unmatched. Germline V gene sequence: CDR1 SGHRS, CDR2 YFSETQ. This CDR3 is 16 amino acids long.

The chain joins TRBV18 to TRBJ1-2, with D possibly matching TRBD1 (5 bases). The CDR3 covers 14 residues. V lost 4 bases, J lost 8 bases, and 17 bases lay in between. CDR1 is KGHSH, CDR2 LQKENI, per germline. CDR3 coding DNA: TGTGCCAGCTCACAGAGCGGAGGGGCAAAGGGCTACACCTTC. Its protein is CASSQSGGAKGYTF.

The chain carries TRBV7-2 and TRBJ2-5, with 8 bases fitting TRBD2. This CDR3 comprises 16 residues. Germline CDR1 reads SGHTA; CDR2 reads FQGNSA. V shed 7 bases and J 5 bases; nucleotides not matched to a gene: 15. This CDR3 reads CASTLGGAGAGETQYF. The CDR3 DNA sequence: TGTGCCAGCACCCTAGGGGGAGCGGGAGCAGGGGAGACCCAGTACTTC.

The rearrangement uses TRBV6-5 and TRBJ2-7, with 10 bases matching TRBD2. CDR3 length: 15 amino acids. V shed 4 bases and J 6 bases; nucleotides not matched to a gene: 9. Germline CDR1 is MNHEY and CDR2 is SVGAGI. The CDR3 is CASSFQREGPGEQYF. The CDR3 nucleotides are TGTGCCAGCAGTTTTCAGCGGGAGGGCCCTGGCGAGCAGTACTTC.

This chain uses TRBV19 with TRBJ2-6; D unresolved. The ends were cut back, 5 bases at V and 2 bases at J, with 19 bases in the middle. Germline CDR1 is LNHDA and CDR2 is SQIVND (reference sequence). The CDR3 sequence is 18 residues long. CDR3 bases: TGTGCCAGTAGTCCCCGCGGTAAAGGCCGCACTGGGGCCAACGTCCTGACTTTC. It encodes CASSPRGKGRTGANVLTF.

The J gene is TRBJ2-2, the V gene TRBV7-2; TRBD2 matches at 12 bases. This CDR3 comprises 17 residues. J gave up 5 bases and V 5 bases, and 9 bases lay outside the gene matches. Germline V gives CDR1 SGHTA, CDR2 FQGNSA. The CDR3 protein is CASSKRLAGERTGELFF. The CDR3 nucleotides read TGTGCCAGCAGCAAACGACTAGCGGGGGAGAGGACCGGGGAGCTGTTTTTT.

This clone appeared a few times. This CDR3 reads CASSIGGQGARNEQFF. As DNA, the CDR3 is TGTGCCAGTAGTATTGGGGGACAGGGGGCCCGAAATGAGCAGTTCTTC. V is TRBV19 and J is TRBJ2-1, with 12 bases fitting TRBD1. V trimming: 3 bases; J trimming: 7 bases; junction bases outside the gene matches: 7. The CDR3 is made up of 16 amino acids. Germline V gene lookup returns CDR1 LNHDA and CDR2 SQIVND (reference sequence).

CDR3 DNA: TGTGCCAGTAGACAGACAGGGGCAGATACGCAGTATTTT. Translating it yields CASRQTGADTQYF. The chain couples TRBV19 to TRBJ2-3; 8 bases align to TRBD1. Trimming took 6 bases from V and 4 from J; bases not matched to a gene: 3. Germline CDR1 reads LNHDA; CDR2 reads SQIVND (reference sequence). The CDR3 covers 13 residues.

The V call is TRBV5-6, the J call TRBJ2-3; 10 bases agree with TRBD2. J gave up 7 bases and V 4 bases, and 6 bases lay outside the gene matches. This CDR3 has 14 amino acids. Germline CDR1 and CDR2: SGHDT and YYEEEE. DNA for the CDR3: TGTGCCAGCAGCCCAGCGGGAGGGCCAAATACGCAGTATTTT. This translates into CASSPAGGPNTQYF.

As DNA, the CDR3 is TGTGCCAGTAGTCCCGGGACAGGGGTCGGTAATTCACCCCTCCACTTT. The encoded protein is CASSPGTGVGNSPLHF. The V gene is TRBV19, the J gene TRBJ1-6; 10 bases line up with TRBD1. Losses at the gene ends were 5 bases for V and 6 bases for J; bases not matched to a gene: 7. The CDR3 contains 16 residues. CDR1 is LNHDA, CDR2 SQIVND, per germline (reference sequence). Full variable domain (rest looked up from reference TRBV19 and TRBJ1-6): DGGITQSPKYLFRKEGQNVTLSCEQNLNHDAMYWYRQDPGQGLRLIYYSQIVNDFQKGDIAEGYSVSREKKESFPLTVTSAQKNPTAFYLCASSPGTGVGNSPLHFGNGTRLTVT.

In DNA form, the CDR3 reads TGTGCCAGCAGCCCTGGGACTAGCGCTGCCACAGATACGCAGTATTTT. Its translation is CASSPGTSAATDTQYF. The chain employs TRBV9 and TRBJ2-3, with 10 bases aligning to TRBD2. Germline-derived CDR1 and CDR2 are SGDLS and YYNGEE. J was trimmed by 2 bases and V by 4 bases; bases with no gene match: 7. The CDR3 runs 16 residues.

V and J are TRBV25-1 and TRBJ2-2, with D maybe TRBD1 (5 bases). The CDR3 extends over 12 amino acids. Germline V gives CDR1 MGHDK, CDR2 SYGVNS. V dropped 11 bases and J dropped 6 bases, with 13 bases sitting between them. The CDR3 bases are TGTGCCGGCACCCTAGGGGCCGGGGAGCTGTTTTTT. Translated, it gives CAGTLGAGELFF.

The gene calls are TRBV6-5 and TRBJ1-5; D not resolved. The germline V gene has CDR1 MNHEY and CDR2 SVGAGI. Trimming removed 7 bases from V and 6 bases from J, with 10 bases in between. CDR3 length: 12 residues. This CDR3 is CASNPRGQPQHF. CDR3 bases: TGTGCCAGCAACCCCCGGGGTCAGCCCCAGCATTTT.

This CDR3 reads CASSFPGDLHNEQFF. CDR3 nucleotide sequence: TGTGCCAGCAGCTTTCCAGGGGATCTCCACAATGAGCAGTTCTTC. The genes are TRBV5-4 and TRBJ2-1; D is possibly TRBD1 (6 bases). The CDR3 is 15 residues long. V was trimmed by 2 bases and J by 5 bases, leaving 14 bases between them. CDR1 and CDR2 from the germline V gene are SGHNT and YYREEE (reference sequence).

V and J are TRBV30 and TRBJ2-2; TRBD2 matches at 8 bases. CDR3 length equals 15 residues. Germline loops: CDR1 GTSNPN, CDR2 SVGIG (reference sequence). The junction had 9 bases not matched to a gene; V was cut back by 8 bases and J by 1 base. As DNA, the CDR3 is TGTGCCCGGGGGGGGAACACACGGAACACCGGGGAGCTGTTTTTT. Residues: CARGGNTRNTGELFF.

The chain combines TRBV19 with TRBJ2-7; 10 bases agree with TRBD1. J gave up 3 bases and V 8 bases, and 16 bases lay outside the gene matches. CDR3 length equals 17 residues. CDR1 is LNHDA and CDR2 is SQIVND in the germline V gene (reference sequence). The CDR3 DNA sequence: TGTGCCAGTCGGGCTGCGGGGACAGGGGCAAGTAGCTACGAGCAGTACTTC. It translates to CASRAAGTGASSYEQYF.

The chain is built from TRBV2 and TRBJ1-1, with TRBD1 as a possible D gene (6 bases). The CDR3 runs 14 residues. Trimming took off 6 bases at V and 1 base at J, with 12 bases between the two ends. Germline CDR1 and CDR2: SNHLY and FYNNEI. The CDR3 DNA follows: TGTGCCAGCAGAGCCCCGGGACAGAACACTGAAGCTTTCTTT. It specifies CASRAPGQNTEAFF.

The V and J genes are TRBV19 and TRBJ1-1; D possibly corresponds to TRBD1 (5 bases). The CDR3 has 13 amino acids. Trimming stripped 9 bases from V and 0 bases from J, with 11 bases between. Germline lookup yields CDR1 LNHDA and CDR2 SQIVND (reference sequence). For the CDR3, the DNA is TGTGCCAGCCGGGGACTGGTGAACACTGAAGCTTTCTTT. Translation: CASRGLVNTEAFF.

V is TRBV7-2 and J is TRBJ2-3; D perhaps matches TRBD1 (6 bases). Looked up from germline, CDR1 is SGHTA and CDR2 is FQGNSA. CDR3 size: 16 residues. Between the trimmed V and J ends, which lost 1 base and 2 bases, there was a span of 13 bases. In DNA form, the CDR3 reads TGTGCCAGCAGCTTAGGGGGGCCCCGAACCACAGATACGCAGTATTTT. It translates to CASSLGGPRTTDTQYF. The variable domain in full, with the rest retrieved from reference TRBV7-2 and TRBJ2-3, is GAGVSQSPSNKVTEKGKDVELRCDPISGHTALYWYRQSLGQGLEFLIYFQGNSAPDKSGLPSDRFSAERTGGSVSTLTIQRTQQEDSAVYLCASSLGGPRTTDTQYFGPGTRLTVL.

The CDR3 region has the DNA TGCGCCAGCAGCTTGGGACAGGGAGCAGATACGCAGTATTTT. This translates into CASSLGQGADTQYF. The rearrangement links TRBV5-1 to TRBJ2-3, with 7 bases that match TRBD1. Trimming removed 0 bases from V and 4 bases from J; junction bases left unmatched: 2. This CDR3 spans 14 amino acids. Looked up from germline, CDR1 is SGHRS and CDR2 is YFSETQ. Full variable domain (missing parts from reference TRBV5-1 and TRBJ2-3): KAGVTQTPRYLIKTRGQQVTLSCSPISGHRSVSWYQQTPGQGLQFLFEYFSETQRNKGNFPGRFSGRQFSNSRSEMNVSTLELGDSALYLCASSLGQGADTQYFGPGTRLTVL.

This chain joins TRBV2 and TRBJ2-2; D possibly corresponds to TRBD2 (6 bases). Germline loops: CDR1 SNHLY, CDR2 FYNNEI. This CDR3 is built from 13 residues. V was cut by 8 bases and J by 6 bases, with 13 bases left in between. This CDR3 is CASAEGTAGELFF. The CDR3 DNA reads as TGTGCCAGCGCGGAGGGTACGGCCGGGGAGCTGTTTTTT.

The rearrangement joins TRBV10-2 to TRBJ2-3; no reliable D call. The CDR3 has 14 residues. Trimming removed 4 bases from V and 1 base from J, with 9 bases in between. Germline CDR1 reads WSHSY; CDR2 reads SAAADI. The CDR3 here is CASSVVQGTDTQYF. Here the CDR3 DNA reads TGCGCCAGCAGTGTGGTCCAGGGCACAGATACGCAGTATTTT.

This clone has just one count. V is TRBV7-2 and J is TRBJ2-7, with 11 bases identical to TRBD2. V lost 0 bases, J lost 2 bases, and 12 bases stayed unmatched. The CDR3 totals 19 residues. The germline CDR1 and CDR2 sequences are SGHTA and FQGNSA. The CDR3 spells CASSLAGTSGGGPPYEQYF. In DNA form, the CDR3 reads TGTGCCAGCAGCTTAGCTGGTACTAGCGGGGGCGGGCCCCCCTACGAGCAGTACTTC. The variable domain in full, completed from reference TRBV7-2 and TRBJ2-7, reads GAGVSQSPSNKVTEKGKDVELRCDPISGHTALYWYRQSLGQGLEFLIYFQGNSAPDKSGLPSDRFSAERTGGSVSTLTIQRTQQEDSAVYLCASSLAGTSGGGPPYEQYFGPGTRLTVT.

Here the CDR3 DNA reads TGTGCCAGCAGCCGGGACTCGGGGGCCAACGTCCTGACTTTC. It translates to CASSRDSGANVLTF. The chain employs TRBV7-2 and TRBJ2-6; D may be TRBD2 (6 bases). The germline CDR1 and CDR2 sequences are SGHTA and FQGNSA. The CDR3 covers 14 residues. V dropped 5 bases and J dropped 4 bases, with 9 bases sitting between them.